One and the same sample provided the 26 T cell receptor beta chains below, sequenced in a study of blood T cell repertoires in COVID-19. Libraries were prepared by immunoSEQ multiplex PCR; TCRdb keeps only in-frame clonotypes and omits some of them. The profile shows some 25,000 clones, roughly 79% of them singletons. The sequenced material came from peripheral blood. Every receptor here comes from a man between 65 and 85 years old with acute or convalescent COVID-19.

The chain uses TRBV25-1 and TRBJ1-6; no clear D gene. Per germline, CDR1 MGHDK and CDR2 SYGVNS. The CDR3 is made up of 15 amino acids. The ends were cut back, 7 bases at V and 0 bases at J, with 10 bases in the middle. CDR3 amino acids: CASKELSSYNSPLHF. CDR3 bases: TGTGCCAGCAAAGAGCTGAGCTCCTATAATTCACCCCTCCACTTT.

This clone came up once. The chain uses TRBV9 and TRBJ1-6, with D perhaps TRBD1 (5 bases). The CDR3 has 18 residues. Germline V gene sequence: CDR1 SGDLS, CDR2 YYNGEE. Deletions cut 1 base from V and 10 bases from J, with 24 bases between. CDR3 protein: CASSVFGRDPRDYSPLHF. CDR3 bases: TGTGCCAGCAGCGTATTCGGGAGGGACCCGAGGGATTACTCACCCCTCCACTTT.

The genes are TRBV5-1 and TRBJ2-5; 10 bases line up with TRBD2. Germline values: CDR1 SGHRS, CDR2 YFSETQ. V dropped 4 bases and J dropped 2; count of bases not matched to a gene: 11. The CDR3 length is 17 residues. The CDR3 nucleotides are TGCGCCAGCAGCAAGGCCTATAGCGGGGGGTTACAAGAGACCCAGTACTTC. Translation: CASSKAYSGGLQETQYF.

V and J are TRBV19 and TRBJ1-4; 7 bases map to TRBD1. CDR3 size: 13 residues. The germline V gene encodes CDR1 LNHDA and CDR2 SQIVND (reference sequence). Trimming took 5 bases from V and 13 from J; bases not matched to a gene: 10. The CDR3 spells CASSPGTATLLFF. In DNA, the CDR3 is TGTGCCAGTAGTCCGGGGACAGCTACCTTACTGTTTTTT.

The chain uses TRBV6-5 and TRBJ2-1; D is possibly TRBD2 (6 bases). Germline V gene lookup returns CDR1 MNHEY and CDR2 SVGAGI. Between the trimmed V and J ends, which lost 7 bases and 9 bases, there was a span of 19 bases. The CDR3 is 14 amino acids. The CDR3: CASTAPGSIFEQFF. The CDR3 region has the DNA TGTGCCAGCACCGCTCCCGGGAGTATATTTGAGCAGTTCTTC.

The rearrangement links TRBV5-1 to TRBJ2-1; 9 bases line up with TRBD2. Trimming cost V 1 base and J 5 bases; bases outside gene matches: 4. The CDR3 has 15 residues. Germline CDR1 and CDR2: SGHRS and YFSETQ. This CDR3 is CASSLISGRNNEQFF. In DNA, the CDR3 is TGCGCCAGCAGCTTGATTAGCGGGAGAAACAATGAGCAGTTCTTC.

The J gene is TRBJ2-5, the V gene TRBV20-1; 9 positions match TRBD1. With V trimmed by 3 bases and J by 5 bases, 7 bases remained unmatched. CDR1 and CDR2 (germline): DFQATT, SNEGSKA (reference sequence). The CDR3 sequence is 14 residues long. The CDR3 loop is CSASADRGVETQYF. The DNA of the CDR3 is TGCAGTGCTAGTGCGGACAGGGGAGTGGAGACCCAGTACTTC.

The rearrangement joins TRBV4-1 to TRBJ1-3, with no clear D. The germline CDR1 and CDR2 sequences are MGHRA and YSYEKL. Trimming took 0 bases from V and 2 from J, leaving 8 bases between them. The CDR3 contains 15 residues. In DNA form, the CDR3 reads TGCGCCAGCAGCCAAGATTTCCTAACTGGAAACACCATATATTTT. Its translation: CASSQDFLTGNTIYF.

This clone appeared a single time. The rearrangement joins TRBV6-2 or TRBV6-3 to TRBJ2-1, with a weak D call TRBD2 (6 bases). This CDR3 has 16 residues. The V end was cut by 2 bases, the J end by 4 bases, with 15 bases between. CDR1 is MNHEY, CDR2 SVGEGT, per germline. The CDR3 here is CASSYDRDSSYNEQFF. The CDR3 DNA reads as TGTGCCAGCAGTTACGATCGGGACTCCTCATACAATGAGCAGTTCTTC.

The chain is built from TRBV7-9 and TRBJ2-3, with a weak D call TRBD1 (5 bases). Germline V gene lookup returns CDR1 SEHNR and CDR2 FQNEAQ (reference sequence). This CDR3 is built from 13 residues. V lost 7 bases to trimming and J lost 0 bases, with 8 bases between them. CDR3 nucleotide sequence: TGTGCCAGCAAAAGGGGCAGCACAGATACGCAGTATTTT. It is translated as CASKRGSTDTQYF.

V usage is TRBV30 and J usage is TRBJ1-2; D might be TRBD1 (5 bases). The CDR3 has 15 residues. Germline values: CDR1 GTSNPN, CDR2 SVGIG (reference sequence). V was clipped by 3 bases and J by 5 bases, with 19 bases between them. Written as DNA, the CDR3 is TGTGCCTGGAGCCGTACGGTGGGACTGACTTATGGCTACACCTTC. Its protein product is CAWSRTVGLTYGYTF.

The chain joins TRBV2 to TRBJ2-7; the D gene is possibly TRBD2 (5 bases). CDR1 and CDR2 from the germline V gene are SNHLY and FYNNEI. This CDR3 comprises 13 residues. Trimming left V 6 bases short and J 3 bases short, with 12 bases between. This CDR3 reads CASREEFLYEQYF. The CDR3, as DNA: TGTGCCAGCAGGGAGGAGTTCCTCTACGAGCAGTACTTC.

This sequence joins TRBV12-2 and TRBJ2-1; the table's D call TRBD1 went unverified against the DNA. TRBV12-2 is a pseudogene. This CDR3 has 11 residues. The CDR3 loop is CARDRGQEQFF. CDR3 DNA: TGTGCAAGGGACAGGGGGCAAGAGCAGTTCTTC.

This chain links TRBV5-1 with TRBJ2-1, with D perhaps TRBD2 (6 bases). Deletions cut 0 bases from V and 6 bases from J, with 13 bases between. The germline gives CDR1 SGHRS, CDR2 YFSETQ. CDR3 length equals 15 residues. The CDR3 bases are TGCGCCAGCAGCTTGGTCGCTAGCGCCAGCAATGAGCAGTTCTTC. Amino acid sequence: CASSLVASASNEQFF.

This clone came up a few times. V and J are TRBV7-2 and TRBJ1-1; D not certain. The V gene lost 2 bases and the J gene lost 5 bases, with 6 bases spanning the gap. This CDR3 contains 12 residues. Germline-derived CDR1 and CDR2 are SGHTA and FQGNSA. The CDR3 DNA reads as TGTGCCAGCAGCTTAAAGAGGACTGAAGCTTTCTTT. Its translation: CASSLKRTEAFF.

This clone was detected only once. The V gene is TRBV3-1 (or the pseudogene TRBV3-2), the J gene TRBJ1-1, with D possibly TRBD1 on 6 matching bases. The CDR3 extends over 13 amino acids. CDR1 and CDR2 (germline): LGHDT, YNNKEL (reference sequence). The V end was cut by 3 bases, the J end by 13 bases, with 18 bases between. The CDR3 region is CASSQSRDTGFFF. DNA of the CDR3: TGTGCCAGCAGCCAGAGCCGGGACACGGGTTTTTTCTTT.

The chain uses TRBV7-2 and TRBJ2-1; a possible D gene is TRBD2 (6 bases). CDR1 is SGHTA and CDR2 is FQGNSA in the germline V gene. The CDR3 sequence is 12 residues long. Deletions cut 5 bases from V and 7 bases from J, with 9 bases between. The CDR3 coding sequence is TGTGCCAGCAGCCCCGGGGGAAATGAGCAGTTCTTC. Translated, it gives CASSPGGNEQFF.

The chain recombines TRBV5-4 with TRBJ2-3; 10 bases fit TRBD2. CDR3 size: 16 residues. CDR1 and CDR2 (germline): SGHNT, YYREEE (reference sequence). Unmatched junction bases numbered 3, after V lost 1 base and J lost 1 base. The DNA for the CDR3 is TGTGCCAGCAGCTTGTACCTAGCGGGAGGCACAGATACGCAGTATTTT. This sequence encodes CASSLYLAGGTDTQYF.

The chain links TRBV10-3 to TRBJ2-2; 9 positions match TRBD1. The length of the CDR3 is 14 residues. CDR1 ENHRY and CDR2 SYGVKD come from the germline V gene. The V segment lost 5 bases and the J segment 5 bases; nucleotides outside the gene matches: 3. The CDR3 reads CAISPGQGTGELFF. Here the CDR3 DNA reads TGTGCCATCAGTCCGGGACAGGGTACCGGGGAGCTGTTTTTT.

The chain uses TRBV7-2 and TRBJ1-5; a possible D gene is TRBD1 (5 bases). Per germline, CDR1 SGHTA and CDR2 FQGNSA. V was shortened by 5 bases and J by 11 bases, with 19 bases between the two germline ends. The CDR3 runs 14 residues. CDR3 DNA sequence: TGTGCCAGCAGCCCCCGGGGGGTCCAAGGAACCCAGCATTTT. It yields the protein CASSPRGVQGTQHF.

The rearrangement joins TRBV12-3 or TRBV12-4 to TRBJ1-1; the D gene is possibly TRBD1 (6 bases). The CDR3 length is 13 residues. V lost 5 bases and J 6 bases, leaving 13 bases between the germline ends. The CDR3 is CASSDEYRAEAFF. Written as DNA, the CDR3 is TGTGCCAGCAGTGATGAGTACAGGGCTGAAGCTTTCTTT.

The chain has TRBV27 and TRBJ1-2; possibly TRBD1 for D (5 bases). With 8 bases removed from V and 2 bases from J, the gap between germline ends came to 12 bases. The germline V gene encodes CDR1 MNHEY and CDR2 SMNVEV (reference sequence). The CDR3 loop spans 13 amino acids. CDR3 bases: TGTGCCAGCCGGTCGGGGGAAAACTATGGCTACACCTTC. It is translated as CASRSGENYGYTF.

The chain links TRBV6-5 to TRBJ1-5; possible D gene TRBD1, 5 bases. Germline V lookup: CDR1 MNHEY, CDR2 SVGAGI. With 6 bases removed from V and 3 bases from J, the gap between germline ends came to 9 bases. The CDR3 is made up of 13 amino acids. The CDR3 region is CASSRQLNQPQHF. For the CDR3, the DNA is TGTGCCAGCAGCCGACAGCTCAATCAGCCCCAGCATTTT.

The chain carries TRBV7-2 and TRBJ2-7, with 14 bases aligning to TRBD2. V dropped 2 bases and J dropped 5; count of bases not matched to a gene: 8. Per germline, CDR1 SGHTA and CDR2 FQGNSA. The CDR3 runs to 17 residues. In DNA, the CDR3 is TGTGCCAGCAGCTTAAGGGGACTAGCGGGGGCGCCTAACGAGCAGTACTTC. Translated: CASSLRGLAGAPNEQYF.

V gene TRBV5-4 combines with J gene TRBJ2-3; D is uncertain. Per the germline V gene, CDR1 is SGHNT and CDR2 is YYREEE (reference sequence). The CDR3 covers 14 residues. The V gene lost 0 bases and the J gene lost 2 bases, with 7 bases spanning the gap. CDR3 region: CASSLDSSTDTQYF. CDR3 coding DNA: TGTGCCAGCAGCTTGGACTCCTCCACAGATACGCAGTATTTT.

The V and J genes are TRBV2 and TRBJ2-4, with a tentative D call TRBD2 (5 bases). With 6 bases removed from V and 2 bases from J, the gap between germline ends came to 11 bases. Germline loops: CDR1 SNHLY, CDR2 FYNNEI. The CDR3 loop spans 14 amino acids. This chain's CDR3 is CASREAGPKNIQYF. The CDR3 nucleotides are TGTGCCAGCAGGGAGGCTGGACCCAAAAACATTCAGTACTTC.